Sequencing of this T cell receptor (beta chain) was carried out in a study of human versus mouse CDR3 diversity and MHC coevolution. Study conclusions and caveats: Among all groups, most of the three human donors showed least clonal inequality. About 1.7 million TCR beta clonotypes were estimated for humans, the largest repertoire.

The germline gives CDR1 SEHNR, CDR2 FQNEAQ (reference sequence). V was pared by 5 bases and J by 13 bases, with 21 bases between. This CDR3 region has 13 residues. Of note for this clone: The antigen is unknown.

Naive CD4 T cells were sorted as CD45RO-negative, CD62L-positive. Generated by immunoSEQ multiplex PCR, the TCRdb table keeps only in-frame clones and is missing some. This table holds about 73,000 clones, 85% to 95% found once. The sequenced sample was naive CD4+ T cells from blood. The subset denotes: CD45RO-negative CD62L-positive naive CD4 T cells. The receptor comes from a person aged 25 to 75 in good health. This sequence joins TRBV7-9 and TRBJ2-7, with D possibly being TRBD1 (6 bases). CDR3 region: CASSLSQGSSQYF. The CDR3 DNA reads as TGTGCCAGCAGCCTATCACAGGGAAGCAGTCAATACTTC.